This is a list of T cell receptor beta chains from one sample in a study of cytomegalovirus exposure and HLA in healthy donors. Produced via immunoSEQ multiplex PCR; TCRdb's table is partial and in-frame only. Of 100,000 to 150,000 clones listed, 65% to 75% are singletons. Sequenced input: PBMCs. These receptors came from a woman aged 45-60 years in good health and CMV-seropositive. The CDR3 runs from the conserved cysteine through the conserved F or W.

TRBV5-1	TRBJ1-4	CASSYSTGRRGELFF
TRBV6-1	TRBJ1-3	CASSNRAGNTIYF
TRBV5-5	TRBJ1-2	CASSSGGSYGYTF
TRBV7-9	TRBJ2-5	CASSGARLTSGQETQYF
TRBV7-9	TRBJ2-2	CASSFSGSSGELFF
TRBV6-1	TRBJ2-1	CASSAGQNNEQFF
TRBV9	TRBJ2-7	CASSSLYEQYF
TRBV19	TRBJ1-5	CASSISFRLTANQPQHF
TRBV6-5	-	CASSYSSSGNYEQYF
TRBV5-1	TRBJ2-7	CASSSQGAGEQYF
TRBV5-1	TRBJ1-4	CASSETGNEKLFF
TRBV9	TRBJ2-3	CASSATPTRDTQYF
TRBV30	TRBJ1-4	CAWSKDPTRGILFF
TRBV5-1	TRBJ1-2	CASSLTGGSGYTF
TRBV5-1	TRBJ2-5	CASSFGSGGGETQYF
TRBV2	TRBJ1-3	CASSSTTGGNTIYF
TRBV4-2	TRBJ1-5	CASSQDPAGGLDRPQHF
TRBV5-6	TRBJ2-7	CASRQGRGSYEQYF